The 6 T cell receptor beta chains below were found in one sample sequenced in a study of blood T cell repertoires in COVID-19. TCRdb keeps only in-frame clones here, not all; method: immunoSEQ multiplex PCR. The sample carries roughly 670,000 clones, 80% to 90% recorded once. The source material was peripheral blood. The receptor set was obtained from a young woman with acute or convalescent COVID-19.

V gene TRBV18 combines with J gene TRBJ2-7, with TRBD2 as a possible D gene (5 bases). There are 15 residues in the CDR3. CDR1 is KGHSH and CDR2 is LQKENI in the germline V gene. V lost 3 bases to trimming and J lost 3 bases, with 15 bases between them. CDR3 protein: CASSPGKGPVYEQYF. The DNA of the CDR3 is TGTGCCAGCTCACCCGGGAAAGGGCCCGTCTACGAGCAGTACTTC.

CDR3 protein: CASSTTTPAGKLFF. The CDR3 DNA is TGTGCCAGCAGTACAACTACCCCAGCCGGAAAACTGTTTTTT. The J gene is TRBJ1-4, the V gene TRBV6-5, with unresolved D. V was pared by 5 bases and J by 10 bases, with 17 bases between. Germline V gene lookup returns CDR1 MNHEY and CDR2 SVGAGI. CDR3 length equals 14 residues.

The chain couples TRBV19 to TRBJ1-1; D uncertain. CDR1 LNHDA and CDR2 SQIVND come from the germline V gene (reference sequence). V dropped 7 bases and J dropped 1 base, with 13 bases sitting between them. The length of the CDR3 is 14 residues. DNA of the CDR3: TGTGCCAGTACCCCGGAGGGATCGAACACTGAAGCTTTCTTT. Amino acid sequence: CASTPEGSNTEAFF.

The chain uses TRBV9 and TRBJ1-2; 9 bases line up with TRBD1. Germline CDR1 reads SGDLS; CDR2 reads YYNGEE. This CDR3 has 14 residues. Trimming removed 0 bases from V and 8 bases from J; junction bases left unmatched: 5. The DNA of the CDR3 is TGTGCCAGCAGCGTAGAGGGGGACAGGGACGGCTACACCTTC. Its translation: CASSVEGDRDGYTF.

J is TRBJ2-3 and V is TRBV6-1; a possible D gene is TRBD1 (5 bases). Per germline, CDR1 MNHNS and CDR2 SASEGT. V was shortened by 0 bases and J by 4 bases, with 17 bases between the two germline ends. CDR3 size: 17 residues. The CDR3 sequence: CASSEAIRAIVPDTQYF. CDR3 nucleotides: TGTGCCAGCAGTGAAGCGATCAGGGCCATCGTTCCAGATACGCAGTATTTT.

The count of this clone is one. The chain uses TRBV11-2 and TRBJ2-1; D may be TRBD2 (7 bases). The CDR3 totals 19 residues. The germline gives CDR1 SGHAT, CDR2 FQNNGV. Trimming stripped 3 bases from V and 0 bases from J, with 21 bases between. The CDR3 loop is CASSFGPPGGLSSYNEQFF. The CDR3 bases are TGTGCCAGCAGCTTTGGGCCCCCGGGGGGCCTGAGCTCCTACAATGAGCAGTTCTTC.